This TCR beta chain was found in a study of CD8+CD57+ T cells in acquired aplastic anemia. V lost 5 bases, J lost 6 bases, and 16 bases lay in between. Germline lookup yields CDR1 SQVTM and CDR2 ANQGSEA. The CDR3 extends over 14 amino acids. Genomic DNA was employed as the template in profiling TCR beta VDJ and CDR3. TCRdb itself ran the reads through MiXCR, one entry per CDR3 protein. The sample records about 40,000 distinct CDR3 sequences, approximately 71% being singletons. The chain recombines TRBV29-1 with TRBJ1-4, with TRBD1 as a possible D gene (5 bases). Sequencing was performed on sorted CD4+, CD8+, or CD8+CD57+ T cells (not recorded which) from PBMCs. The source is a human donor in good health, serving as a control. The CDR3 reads CSVKPGPLDEKLFF. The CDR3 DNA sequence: TGCAGCGTTAAGCCGGGACCTTTGGATGAAAAACTGTTTTTT.